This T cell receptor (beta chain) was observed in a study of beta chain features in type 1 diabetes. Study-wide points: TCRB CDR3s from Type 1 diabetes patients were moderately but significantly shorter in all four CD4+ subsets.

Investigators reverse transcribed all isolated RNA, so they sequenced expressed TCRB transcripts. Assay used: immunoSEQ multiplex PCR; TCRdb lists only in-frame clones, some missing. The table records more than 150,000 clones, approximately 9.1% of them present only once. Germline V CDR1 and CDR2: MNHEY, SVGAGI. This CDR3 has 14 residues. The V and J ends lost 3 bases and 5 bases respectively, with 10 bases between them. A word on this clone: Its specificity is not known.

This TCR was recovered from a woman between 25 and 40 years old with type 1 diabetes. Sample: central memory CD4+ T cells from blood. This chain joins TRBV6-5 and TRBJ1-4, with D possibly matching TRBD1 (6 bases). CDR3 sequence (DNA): TGTGCCAGCAGTTATGGGGGGGCGAATGAAAAACTGTTTTTT. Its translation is CASSYGGANEKLFF.